The 23 T cell receptor beta chains in this list originate from one sample, sequenced in a study of shared clonotypes between healthy human individuals. Libraries were prepared by immunoSEQ multiplex PCR; TCRdb keeps only in-frame clonotypes and omits some of them. The profile shows about 2.4 million clones, just over 90% of them singletons. The material sequenced was naive CD4+ T cells sorted from blood. Subset noted: CD45RA+ positively selected. The receptors come from a man younger than 35 in good health.

This clone was found a few times. The chain links TRBV6-4 to TRBJ1-1; D is perhaps TRBD1 (6 bases). CDR1 is MRHNA and CDR2 is SNTAGT in the germline V gene. This CDR3 region has 14 residues. The germline V and J ends were trimmed by 7 bases and 5 bases, with 17 bases remaining between them. The chain's CDR3 is CASKTTGIETEAFF. The CDR3 region has the DNA TGTGCCAGCAAGACAACAGGGATTGAAACTGAAGCTTTCTTT.

The J gene is TRBJ2-7, the V gene TRBV6-1, with TRBD2 as a possible D gene (5 bases). From germline, CDR1 is MNHNS and CDR2 SASEGT. The CDR3 is 15 residues long. V lost 3 bases and J lost 1, with 13 bases in between. CDR3 in amino acids: CASSDPGYSSYEQYF. The CDR3 DNA reads TGTGCCAGCAGTGATCCGGGATACTCTTCCTACGAGCAGTACTTC.

The chain is built from TRBV4-1 and TRBJ1-2, with TRBD1 identical over 8 bases. V lost 4 bases to trimming and J lost 4 bases; unmatched junction nucleotides: 8. Germline V CDR1 and CDR2: MGHRA, YSYEKL. The CDR3 totals 15 residues. CDR3 sequence: CASSPQTGAVYGYTF. CDR3 sequence (DNA): TGCGCCAGCAGCCCTCAGACAGGGGCCGTCTATGGCTACACCTTC.

This clone was seen a few times. This sequence joins TRBV18 and TRBJ1-1; D unresolved. CDR3 length: 12 residues. CDR1 KGHSH and CDR2 LQKENI come from the germline V gene. Trimming left V 7 bases short and J 3 bases short, with 9 bases between. The DNA for the CDR3 is TGTGCCAGCTGCCGCGGGGACACTGAAGCTTTCTTT. Encoded protein: CASCRGDTEAFF.

The DNA of the CDR3 is TGCGCCAGCAACCAACTAGCGGGGGTCGTCGATACGCAGTATTTT. Its translation is CASNQLAGVVDTQYF. The chain combines TRBV5-1 with TRBJ2-3, with 11 bases aligning to TRBD2. V trimming: 6 bases; J trimming: 6 bases; junction bases outside the gene matches: 9. CDR3 length: 15 residues. Germline V gene lookup returns CDR1 SGHRS and CDR2 YFSETQ.

The V call is TRBV11-3, the J call TRBJ2-1; 8 bases fit TRBD1. The V and J ends lost 1 base and 7 bases, in that order; junction bases with no gene match: 6. The CDR3 totals 15 residues. The germline CDR1 and CDR2 sequences are SGHNT and YENEEA. The CDR3 loop is CASSLGTGSVNEQFF. The CDR3 DNA sequence: TGTGCCAGCAGCTTAGGGACAGGGAGCGTAAATGAGCAGTTCTTC.

This rearrangement joins TRBV29-1 to TRBJ1-2, with a possible D match to TRBD1 (5 bases). With 2 bases removed from V and 8 bases from J, the gap between germline ends came to 15 bases. Per germline, CDR1 SQVTM and CDR2 ANQGSEA. This CDR3 region has 13 residues. The CDR3 protein is CSVEIQGSGGYTF. In nucleotides, the CDR3 is TGCAGCGTTGAAATCCAGGGATCGGGCGGCTACACCTTC.

Concerning this clone: The identical CDR3 is also encoded by other nucleotide sequences in the sample. This chain joins TRBV11-3 and TRBJ1-1; a possible D gene is TRBD1 (6 bases). Germline assignment: CDR1 SGHNT and CDR2 YENEEA. The V gene lost 3 bases and the J gene lost 4 bases, with 9 bases spanning the gap. This CDR3 region has 13 residues. The CDR3 loop is CASSFTGLTEAFF. The CDR3 region has the DNA TGTGCCAGCAGCTTCACAGGGCTCACTGAAGCTTTCTTT.

J is TRBJ2-7 and V is TRBV27; 7 bases match TRBD1. CDR1 and CDR2 from the germline V gene are MNHEY and SMNVEV (reference sequence). This CDR3 has 14 amino acids. Germline trimming cut 1 base from V and 2 bases from J; bases unmatched to any gene: 2. The CDR3 sequence: CASSLFRGPYEQYF. CDR3 sequence (DNA): TGTGCCAGCAGTTTATTTAGGGGGCCCTACGAGCAGTACTTC.

The gene calls are TRBV18 and TRBJ1-1, with unresolved D. Trimming removed 3 bases at V and 0 bases at J, with 11 bases between. This CDR3 has 15 amino acids. Germline CDR1 is KGHSH and CDR2 is LQKENI. The CDR3 protein is CASSPLPALNTEAFF. In DNA, the CDR3 is TGTGCCAGCTCACCGTTACCAGCACTGAACACTGAAGCTTTCTTT. The variable domain in full, completed from reference TRBV18 and TRBJ1-1, reads NAGVMQNPRHLVRRRGQEARLRCSPMKGHSHVYWYRQLPEEGLKFMVYLQKENIIDESGMPKERFSAEFPKEGPSILRIQQVVRGDSAAYFCASSPLPALNTEAFFGQGTRLTVV.

As to this clone: One end of the junction is discordant with germline, which a read error may explain. V and J are TRBV2 and TRBJ2-3; TRBD2 agrees at 12 bases. CDR1 and CDR2 from the germline V gene are SNHLY and FYNNEI. The CDR3 length is 15 residues. CDR3 sequence: CASCETSGSGDTQYF. Written as DNA, the CDR3 is TGTGCCAGCTGTGAGACTAGCGGGAGTGGAGATACGCAGTATTTT. Full variable domain (outside the CDR3, taken from reference TRBV2 and TRBJ2-3): EPEVTQTPSHQVTQMGQEVILRCVPISNHLYFYWYRQILGQKVEFLVSFYNNEISEKSEIFDDQFSVERPDGSNFTLKIRSTKLEDSAMYFCASCETSGSGDTQYFGPGTRLTVL.

The chain couples TRBV18 to TRBJ2-7; D remains ambiguous. This CDR3 has 12 residues. Trimming removed 4 bases from V and 6 bases from J, with 10 bases in between. The V gene's germline CDR1 is KGHSH and CDR2 LQKENI. CDR3 sequence reads: CASSHQGAEQYF. In DNA form, the CDR3 reads TGTGCCAGCTCACATCAAGGAGCCGAGCAGTACTTC.

The chain has TRBV21-1 and TRBJ1-4; the listed D gene, TRBD1, was not tested against the DNA. TRBV21-1 is given as a pseudogene. The CDR3 is 18 amino acids. The CDR3 loop is CASSKWDEKGATNEKLFF. The DNA for the CDR3 is TGTGCCAGCAGCAAATGGGATGAGAAGGGGGCAACTAATGAAAAACTGTTTTTT.

A remark on this clone: Within the sample, other DNA sequences also encode this same CDR3. The V call is TRBV6-5, the J call TRBJ2-7; TRBD1 is a possible D gene (6 bases). Germline lookup yields CDR1 MNHEY and CDR2 SVGAGI. Deletions cut 6 bases from V and 3 bases from J, with 12 bases between. The CDR3 length is 13 residues. The CDR3 reads CASRPGHSYEQYF. CDR3 bases: TGTGCCAGCAGACCGGGACATAGCTACGAGCAGTACTTC.

The table lists this clone with a few counts. This CDR3 is also generated by other DNA sequences in the sample. The chain is built from TRBV7-8 and TRBJ1-2; D is unresolved. V was clipped by 3 bases and J by 4 bases, with 6 bases between them. The length of the CDR3 is 12 residues. Germline V gene data show CDR1 as SGHVS and CDR2 as FQNEAQ. The CDR3: CASSLGIYGYTF. CDR3 DNA sequence: TGTGCCAGCAGCTTGGGGATCTATGGCTACACCTTC. The full variable domain, completed using reference TRBV7-8 and TRBJ1-2, is GAGVSQSPRYKVAKRGQDVALRCDPISGHVSLFWYQQALGQGPEFLTYFQNEAQLDKSGLPSDRFFAERPEGSVSTLKIQRTQQEDSAVYLCASSLGIYGYTFGSGTRLTVV.

The rearrangement links TRBV14 to TRBJ1-2, with D unresolved. V was pared by 4 bases and J by 9 bases, with 12 bases between. This CDR3 spans 12 amino acids. The V gene's germline CDR1 is SGHDN and CDR2 FVKESK. The CDR3 region is CASSPGPNSYTF. CDR3 nucleotide sequence: TGTGCCAGCAGCCCCGGTCCCAATAGCTACACCTTC.

With regard to this clone: Other nucleotide sequences in the sample specify the same CDR3. V gene TRBV6-5 combines with J gene TRBJ1-1; D is uncertain. V lost 4 bases and J lost 5, with 8 bases in between. In germline, CDR1 is MNHEY, CDR2 SVGAGI. The CDR3 has 12 residues. CDR3 loop: CASSSGRTEAFF. CDR3 in DNA: TGTGCCAGCAGTTCAGGACGGACTGAAGCTTTCTTT.

V gene TRBV6-1 combines with J gene TRBJ2-6; unclear D gene. The germline V gene encodes CDR1 MNHNS and CDR2 SASEGT. This CDR3 region has 15 residues. Between the trimmed V and J ends, which lost 4 bases and 0 bases, there was a span of 7 bases. Here the CDR3 reads CASSVQPSGANVLTF. The CDR3 DNA sequence: TGTGCCAGCAGTGTCCAGCCCTCTGGGGCCAACGTCCTGACTTTC.

A word on this clone: Other DNA sequences in the sample encode the same CDR3. This sequence joins TRBV28 and TRBJ2-7; the D gene is possibly TRBD2 (6 bases). Germline V gene lookup returns CDR1 MDHEN and CDR2 SYDVKM. The CDR3 runs to 14 residues. Trimming took off 1 base at V and 1 base at J, with 8 bases between the two ends. CDR3 DNA sequence: TGTGCCAGCAGTTTATTGCGGGGTTCCTACGAGCAGTACTTC. Translation: CASSLLRGSYEQYF.

This clone was counted once. The sample has other DNA sequences that encode this CDR3 too. This sequence joins TRBV20-1 and TRBJ2-3; D may be TRBD1 (6 bases). CDR3 size: 11 residues. Germline CDR1 reads DFQATT; CDR2 reads SNEGSKA (reference sequence). Deletions cut 6 bases from V and 5 bases from J, with 9 bases between. CDR3 loop: CSASGVDTQYF. The CDR3 DNA follows: TGCAGTGCCTCAGGGGTAGATACGCAGTATTTT.

CDR3 DNA: TGTGCCAGTAGTGCCCTGGGACTAGCGGGAGCGGGAAACACCGGGGAGCTGTTTTTT. It specifies CASSALGLAGAGNTGELFF. This chain joins TRBV19 and TRBJ2-2, with 14 bases lining up with TRBD2. Trimming cost V 5 bases and J 2 bases; bases outside gene matches: 10. Germline-derived CDR1 and CDR2 are LNHDA and SQIVND (reference sequence). CDR3 length: 19 residues.

The chain has TRBV2 and TRBJ1-1; D is perhaps TRBD1 (6 bases). CDR1 and CDR2 (germline): SNHLY, FYNNEI. V was cut by 4 bases and J by 2 bases, with 11 bases left in between. The CDR3 is 14 amino acids. In DNA form, the CDR3 reads TGTGCCAGCAGTGGGTCAGGGGCCAACACTGAAGCTTTCTTT. It encodes CASSGSGANTEAFF.

This chain connects TRBV21-1 to TRBJ1-1. TRBV21-1 is designated a pseudogene. CDR3 length equals 18 residues. CDR3 residues: CSRRAGEISRGSLFEAFF. CDR3 DNA sequence: TGTTCCAGGAGAGCCGGGGAGATCAGCCGGGGCTCACTTTTTGAAGCTTTCTTT.